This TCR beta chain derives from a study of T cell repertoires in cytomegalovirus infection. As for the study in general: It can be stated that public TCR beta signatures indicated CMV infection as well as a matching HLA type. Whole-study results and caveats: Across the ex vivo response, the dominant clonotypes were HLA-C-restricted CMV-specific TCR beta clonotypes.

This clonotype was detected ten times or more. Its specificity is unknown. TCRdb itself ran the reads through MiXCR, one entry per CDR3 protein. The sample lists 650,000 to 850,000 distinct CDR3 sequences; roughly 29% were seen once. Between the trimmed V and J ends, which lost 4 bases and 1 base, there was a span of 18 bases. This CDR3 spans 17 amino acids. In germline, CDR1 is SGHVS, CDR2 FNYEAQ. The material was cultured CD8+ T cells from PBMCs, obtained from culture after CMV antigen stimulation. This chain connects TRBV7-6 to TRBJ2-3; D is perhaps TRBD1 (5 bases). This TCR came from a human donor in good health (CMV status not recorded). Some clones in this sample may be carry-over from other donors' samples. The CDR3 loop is CASSYLAWGSRTDTQYF. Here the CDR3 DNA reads TGTGCCAGCAGCTATTTAGCTTGGGGCAGCCGCACAGATACGCAGTATTTT.